The entry below gives a single T cell receptor (beta chain) sequence along with its context. At one boundary the junction diverges from the germline segment, which might be a read error. This sample is drawn from a study of tumor-infiltrating lymphocytes in glioblastoma multiforme. This CDR3 spans 16 amino acids. Germline CDR1 is SQVTM and CDR2 is ANQGSEA. TCRB libraries came from RNA via three nested multiplex PCR rounds. TCRdb reprocessed the multiplex PCR reads via MiXCR and lists one record per CDR3 protein. The top ten clones hold around half of a sample with 8,900 or so distinct CDR3 sequences, around 70% of them seen once.

The sequenced sample consisted of brain tumor tissue. The sequence came from a male donor with glioblastoma. The chain links TRBV29-1 to TRBJ2-7, with D perhaps TRBD2 (6 bases). The CDR3 sequence is CSVEEAGNRPSREQYF. CDR3 DNA sequence: TGCAGCGTCGAAGAGGCGGGAAATCGGCCATCCCGCGAGCAGTACTTC.